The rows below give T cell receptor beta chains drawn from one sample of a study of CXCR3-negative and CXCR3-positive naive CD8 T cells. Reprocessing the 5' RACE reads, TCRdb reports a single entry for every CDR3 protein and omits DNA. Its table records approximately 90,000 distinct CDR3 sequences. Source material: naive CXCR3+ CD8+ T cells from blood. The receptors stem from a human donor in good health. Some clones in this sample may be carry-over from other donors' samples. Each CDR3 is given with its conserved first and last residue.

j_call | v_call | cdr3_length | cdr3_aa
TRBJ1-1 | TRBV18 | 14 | CASSPDRGNTEAFF
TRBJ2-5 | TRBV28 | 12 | CASSKYLATQYF
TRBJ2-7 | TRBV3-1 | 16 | CASSQEERGPTYEQYF
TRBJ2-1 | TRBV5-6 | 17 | CASSFGTSGTLHNEQLF
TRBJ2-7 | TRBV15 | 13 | CATQAGTTYEQYF
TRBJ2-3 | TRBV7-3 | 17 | CASSLPTSGGLEDTQYF
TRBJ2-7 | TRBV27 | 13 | CASSLQGGNEQYF
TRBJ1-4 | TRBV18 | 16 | CASSPPPGTDNEKLFF
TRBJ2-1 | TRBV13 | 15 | CASSPEGGQANEQFF
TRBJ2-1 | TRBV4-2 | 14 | CASSLWTGVDEQFF
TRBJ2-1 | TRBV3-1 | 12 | CASSRNDNEQFF
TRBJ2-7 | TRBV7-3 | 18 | CASSSPVRGSGLAYEQYF
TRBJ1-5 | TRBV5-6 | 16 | CASSLGTAGGNQPQHF
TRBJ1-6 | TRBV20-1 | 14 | CSARGRGESSPLHF
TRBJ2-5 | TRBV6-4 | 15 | CASSDSSGIRETQYF
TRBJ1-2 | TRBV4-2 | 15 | CASSQDVLGNYGYTF
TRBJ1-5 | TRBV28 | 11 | CASSSLQPQHF
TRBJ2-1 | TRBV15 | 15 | CATSGGLAGGNEQFF
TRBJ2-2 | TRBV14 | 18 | CASSQDRGWLAGPGELFF
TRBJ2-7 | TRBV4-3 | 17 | CASSQEWVAGGPYEQYF
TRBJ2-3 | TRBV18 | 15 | CASSPSQGSTDTQYF
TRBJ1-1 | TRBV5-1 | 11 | CASIERGEAFF
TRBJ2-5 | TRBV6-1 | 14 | CASSEAEFQETQYF
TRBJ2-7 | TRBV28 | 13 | CASRAAGGYEQYF
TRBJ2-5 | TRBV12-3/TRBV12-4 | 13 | CASSWGQQETQYF
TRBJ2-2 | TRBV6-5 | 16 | CASSPYAGDLAGELFF
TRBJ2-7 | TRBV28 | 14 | CASSNLQGAYEQYF
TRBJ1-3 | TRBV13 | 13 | CASSEVSGNTIYF
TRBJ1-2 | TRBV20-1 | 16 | CSASGPDRGSNYGYTF
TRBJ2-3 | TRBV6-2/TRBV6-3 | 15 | CASSYPRGAADTQYF
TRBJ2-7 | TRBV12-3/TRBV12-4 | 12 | CASSPTGVEQYF
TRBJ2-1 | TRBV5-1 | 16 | CASSLFGASGRNEQFF
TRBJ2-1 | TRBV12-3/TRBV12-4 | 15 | CASSPSGGVYLEQFF